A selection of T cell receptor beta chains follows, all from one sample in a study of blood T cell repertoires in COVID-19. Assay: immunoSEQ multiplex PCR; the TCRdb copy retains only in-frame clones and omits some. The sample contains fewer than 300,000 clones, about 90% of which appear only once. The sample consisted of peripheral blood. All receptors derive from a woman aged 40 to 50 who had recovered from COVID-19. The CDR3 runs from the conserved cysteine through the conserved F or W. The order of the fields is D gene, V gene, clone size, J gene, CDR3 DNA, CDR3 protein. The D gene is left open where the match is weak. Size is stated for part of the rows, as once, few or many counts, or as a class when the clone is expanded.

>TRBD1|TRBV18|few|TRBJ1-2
TGTGCCAGCTCAGGGACAGGGCCTGGCTACACCTTC
CASSGTGPGYTF
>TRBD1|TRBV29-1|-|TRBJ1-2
TGCAGCGTTGACCGGGAACAGGGGACCTATGGCTACACCTTC
CSVDREQGTYGYTF
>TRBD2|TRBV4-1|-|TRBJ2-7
TGCGCCAGCAGCCAACGGCCAGCGGGGGGTATCCACGAGCAGTACTTC
CASSQRPAGGIHEQYF
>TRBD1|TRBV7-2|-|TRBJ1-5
TGTGCCAGCAGCGGACAGGGATCTCAGCCCCAGCATTTT
CASSGQGSQPQHF
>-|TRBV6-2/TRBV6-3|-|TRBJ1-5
TGTGCCAGCAGCCCGACAGGATTAGGGAGTCAGCCCCAGCATTTT
CASSPTGLGSQPQHF
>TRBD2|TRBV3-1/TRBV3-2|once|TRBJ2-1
TGTGCCAGCAGCCACGAACTCGGGACTAGCGGACTAAATGAGCAGTTCTTC
CASSHELGTSGLNEQFF
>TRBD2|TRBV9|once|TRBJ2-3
TGTGCCAGCAGCGTGAAGCCGGGACTAGCGGGGGGGTTAACTCGTACAGATACGCAGTATTTT
CASSVKPGLAGGLTRTDTQYF
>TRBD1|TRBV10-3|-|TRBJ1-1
TGTGCCATCAGTGGGAGACAGGGGCGAATAAGCGAAGCTTTCTTT
CAISGRQGRISEAFF
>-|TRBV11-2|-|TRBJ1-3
TGTGCCAGCAGTCCACGCTGGCAACAGAAAGCTGGAAACACCATATATTTT
CASSPRWQQKAGNTIYF
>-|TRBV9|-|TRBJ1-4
TGTGCCAGCAGCGTAGGACGGGGGGCACACGAAAAACTGTTTTTT
CASSVGRGAHEKLFF
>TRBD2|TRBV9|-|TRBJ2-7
TGTGCCAGCAGCCCGCTAGCGGGGGGGCCCTACGAGCAGTACTTC
CASSPLAGGPYEQYF
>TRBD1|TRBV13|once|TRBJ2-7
TGTGCCAGCAGCTCGGGGACAGGGACCCCCTACGAGCAGTACTTC
CASSSGTGTPYEQYF
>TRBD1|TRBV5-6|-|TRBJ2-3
TGTGCCAGCAGCTTGGGGACAGGGCGGGCCACAGATACGCAGTATTTT
CASSLGTGRATDTQYF
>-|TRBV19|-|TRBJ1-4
TGTGCCAGTAGTTTCGGGACATCGGGTGAAAAACTGTTTTTT
CASSFGTSGEKLFF
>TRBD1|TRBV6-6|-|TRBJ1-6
TGTGCCAGCAGTTACTCGGGACAGGGACCCCTGTCCCACTTT
CASSYSGQGPLSHF
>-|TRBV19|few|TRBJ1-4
TGTGCCAGTAGTGTCCGACAGGTCAATGAAAAACTGTTTTTT
CASSVRQVNEKLFF
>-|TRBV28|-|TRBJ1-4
TGTGCCACTACCTCGCAGGGTCGTGAAAAACTGTTTTTT
CATTSQGREKLFF
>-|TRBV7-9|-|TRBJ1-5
TGTGCCAGCAGCTGGGGCGACACTAATCAGCCCCAGCATTTT
CASSWGDTNQPQHF
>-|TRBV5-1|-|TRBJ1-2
TGCGCCAGCAGCTTGATTCCAGGGGAGGGCTACACCTTC
CASSLIPGEGYTF
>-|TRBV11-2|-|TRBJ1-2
TGTGCCAGCAGCCAAGCCTCCGTCACCTTC
CASSQASVTF
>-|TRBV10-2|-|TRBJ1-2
TGCGCCAGTAACTCTCGTGGACAGCTCTATGGCTACACCTTC
CASNSRGQLYGYTF
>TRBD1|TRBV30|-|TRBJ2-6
TGTGCCTGGAGTTCGACAGGGGCAATCTCTGGGGCCAACGTCCTGACTTTC
CAWSSTGAISGANVLTF
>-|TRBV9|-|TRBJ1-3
TGTGCCAGCAGCGTAGCCACCGGTTCTGGAAACACCATATATTTT
CASSVATGSGNTIYF
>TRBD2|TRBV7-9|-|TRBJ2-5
TGTGCCAGCAGCCCGCAAGCCCGACTAGCGGGGGGAGAGACCCAGTACTTC
CASSPQARLAGGETQYF
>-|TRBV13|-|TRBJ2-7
TGTGCCAGCAGCTTAGGGAGGCGGGGGCACGAGCAGTACTTC
CASSLGRRGHEQYF
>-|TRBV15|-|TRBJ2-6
TGTGCCACCAGCCTTTCTGGGGCCAACGTCCTGACTTTC
CATSLSGANVLTF
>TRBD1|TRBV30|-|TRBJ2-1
TGTGCTTCAACTCGACAGGGACATTACAATGAGCAGTTCTTC
CASTRQGHYNEQFF
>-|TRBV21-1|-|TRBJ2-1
TGTGCCAGCAGCAAAAAGCGTAATGAGCAGTTCTTC
CASSKKRNEQFF
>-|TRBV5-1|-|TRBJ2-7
TGCGCCAGCAGCTTGGTTTTAGGGTGGCGGGGCAACGAATACGAGCAGTACTTC
CASSLVLGWRGNEYEQYF
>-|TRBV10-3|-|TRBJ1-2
TGTGCCATCAGTCTCGACAGGTTGGCTAACTATGGCTACACCTTC
CAISLDRLANYGYTF
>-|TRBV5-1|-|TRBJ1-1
TGCGCCAGCAGCACAGGTGACACGGAGAACACTGAAGCTTTCTTT
CASSTGDTENTEAFF
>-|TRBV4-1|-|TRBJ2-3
TGCGCCAGCAGCCAAGATAAGACAAAAGGGGGCACAGATACGCAGTATTTT
CASSQDKTKGGTDTQYF
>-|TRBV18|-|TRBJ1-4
TGTGCCAGCTCACCAGGGACAACGGGTGAAAAACTGTTTTTT
CASSPGTTGEKLFF
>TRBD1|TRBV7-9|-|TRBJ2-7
TGTGCCAGCAGCGGACAGGGGACGGACGAGCAGTACTTC
CASSGQGTDEQYF
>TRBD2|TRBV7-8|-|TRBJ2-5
TGTGCCAGCAGCTTAGCTCCTAGCGGGGGAGAGACCCAGTACTTC
CASSLAPSGGETQYF
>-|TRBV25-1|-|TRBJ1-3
TGTGCCAGCAGTGTAGGAAACACCATATATTTT
CASSVGNTIYF
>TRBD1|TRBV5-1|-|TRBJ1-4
TGCGCCAGCAGCCTTGGGGTAGGGGGCTACTCTAATGAAAAACTGTTTTTT
CASSLGVGGYSNEKLFF
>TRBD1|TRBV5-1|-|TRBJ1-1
TGCGCCAGCAGACCGGGACAGGGAGACATGAACACTGAAGCTTTCTTT
CASRPGQGDMNTEAFF
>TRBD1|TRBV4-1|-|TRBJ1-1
TGCGCCAGCGGTAACAGGGGGAACACTGAAGCTTTCTTT
CASGNRGNTEAFF
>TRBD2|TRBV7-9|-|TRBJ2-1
TGTGCCAGCAGCTCCCTGGGTAGCGGGGGGGCGGGTGAGCAGTTCTTC
CASSSLGSGGAGEQFF
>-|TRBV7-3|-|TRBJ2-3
TGTGCCAGCAGCTTAAACAGCTACACAGATACGCAGTATTTT
CASSLNSYTDTQYF
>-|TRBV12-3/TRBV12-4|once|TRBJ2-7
TGTGCCAGCAGAGACGACAGCCCTACTTGGTACTTC
CASRDDSPTWYF
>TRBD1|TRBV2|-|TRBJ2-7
TGTGCCAGCAGTGAAGAGGACAGGGGTTCCTACGAGCAGTACTTC
CASSEEDRGSYEQYF
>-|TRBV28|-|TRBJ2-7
TGTGCCAGCAGTTTAATGAGGGCAGTAGCCTACGAGCAGTACTTC
CASSLMRAVAYEQYF
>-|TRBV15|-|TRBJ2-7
TGTGCCACCAGCTTGCTTCCCCGGGGATACGAGCAGTACTTC
CATSLLPRGYEQYF
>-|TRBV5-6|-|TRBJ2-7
TGTGCCAGCAGCTTGTATGGGGCTCACGAGCAGTACTTC
CASSLYGAHEQYF
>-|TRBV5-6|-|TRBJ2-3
TGTGCCAGCAGTTTTGGGTGGGGGGCAGATACGCAGTATTTT
CASSFGWGADTQYF
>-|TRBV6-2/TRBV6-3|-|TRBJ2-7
TGTGCCAGCAGTTACTCGGAGGACCGCGAGCAGTACTTC
CASSYSEDREQYF
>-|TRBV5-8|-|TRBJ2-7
TGTGCCAGCAGCCGGGCAGGGGTCTCCTACGAGCAGTACTTC
CASSRAGVSYEQYF
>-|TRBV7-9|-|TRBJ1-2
TGTGCCAGCAGCTCCACCGGGGGGGAGAATGGCTACACCTTC
CASSSTGGENGYTF
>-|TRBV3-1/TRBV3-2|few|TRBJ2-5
TGTGCCAGCAGCCCCGGGACTGGGAGGCGAGAGACCCAGTACTTC
CASSPGTGRRETQYF
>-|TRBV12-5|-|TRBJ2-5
TGTGCTAGTGGTTCCCTCACCGGGAGCCAAGAGACCCAGTACTTC
CASGSLTGSQETQYF
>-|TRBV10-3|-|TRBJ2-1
TGTGCCATCAGTGAGCGGGGTAAGGACAATGAGCAGTTCTTC
CAISERGKDNEQFF
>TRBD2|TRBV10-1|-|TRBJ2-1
TGCGCCAGCAGTGATGTGGCTAGCGGGGCAGGCTACAATGAGCAGTTCTTC
CASSDVASGAGYNEQFF
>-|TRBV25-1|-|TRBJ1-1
TGTGCCAGCAGTGTCGGGAGGTTCACTGAAGCTTTCTTT
CASSVGRFTEAFF
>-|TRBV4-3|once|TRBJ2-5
TGCGCCAGCAGCCAAAGGGGCGGCGAGACCCAGTACTTC
CASSQRGGETQYF
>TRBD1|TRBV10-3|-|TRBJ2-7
TGTGCCATCAGGTCTGGACAGGGGGCAACCTACGAGCAGTACTTC
CAIRSGQGATYEQYF
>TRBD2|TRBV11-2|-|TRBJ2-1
TGTGCCAGCAGCTCGTTCCGAACCCGGACTAGTCAGCGTGAGCAGTTCTTC
CASSSFRTRTSQREQFF
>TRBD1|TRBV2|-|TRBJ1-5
TGTGCCAGCCCGGGACAGGGGGACCAGCCCCAGCATTTT
CASPGQGDQPQHF